A selection of T cell receptor beta chains follows, all from one sample in a study of cytomegalovirus exposure and HLA in healthy donors. Assay: immunoSEQ multiplex PCR; the TCRdb copy retains only in-frame clones and omits some. The listing contains 90,000 to 130,000 clones. The specimen sequenced was PBMCs. The origin of the receptors is a man aged 35-49 years in good health and CMV-seropositive. The CDR3 runs from the conserved cysteine through the conserved F or W. The D gene is left open where the match is weak.

v_gene	j_gene	d_gene	CDR3aa	CDR3nt
TRBV5-4	TRBJ1-1	TRBD1	CASSKGQGNTEAFF	TGTGCCAGCAGCAAGGGACAGGGAAACACTGAAGCTTTCTTT
TRBV28	TRBJ2-1	.	CASSLDRRRAEQFF	TGTGCCAGCAGTTTAGATCGCAGGCGCGCTGAGCAGTTCTTC
TRBV6-5	TRBJ1-4	.	CASSRTASNEKLFF	TGTGCCAGCAGCCGGACAGCCAGTAATGAAAAACTGTTTTTT
TRBV7-2	TRBJ2-3	.	CASSFSDTQYF	TGTGCCAGCAGCTTTTCTGATACGCAGTATTTT
TRBV15	TRBJ2-3	.	CATSRDHGYSTDTQYF	TGTGCCACCAGCAGAGACCACGGGTACAGCACAGATACGCAGTATTTT
TRBV29-1	TRBJ2-2	TRBD2	CSCSAGVGITGELFF	TGCAGCTGCTCAGCGGGAGTTGGGATAACCGGGGAGCTGTTTTTT
TRBV4-3	TRBJ2-2	TRBD2	CASSRGTGGPDTGELFF	TGCGCCAGCAGCCGCGGGACGGGGGGGCCCGACACCGGGGAGCTGTTTTTT
TRBV5-1	TRBJ1-3	.	CASSLGQQLSGNTIYF	TGCGCCAGCAGCTTGGGACAGCAGCTCTCTGGAAACACCATATATTTT
TRBV19	TRBJ2-7	TRBD1	CASSQQTGPYEQYF	TGTGCCAGTAGTCAGCAGACAGGGCCCTACGAGCAGTACTTC
TRBV2	TRBJ2-5	.	CASSGLSNQETQYF	TGTGCCAGCAGTGGACTTTCCAATCAAGAGACCCAGTACTTC
TRBV2	TRBJ2-5	TRBD2	CASSEGTSFRTQYF	TGTGCCAGCAGTGAAGGGACTAGCTTTAGGACCCAGTACTTC
TRBV7-3	TRBJ1-1	.	CASSLEGGDTEAFF	TGTGCCAGCAGCCTCGAGGGGGGGGACACTGAAGCTTTCTTT
TRBV5-1	TRBJ2-3	.	CASSLVRASTDTQYF	TGCGCCAGCAGCTTGGTGCGGGCCTCAACAGATACGCAGTATTTT
TRBV5-6	TRBJ1-2	TRBD1	CASSSPDRAIYGYTF	TGTGCCAGCAGCTCCCCCGACAGGGCCATATATGGCTACACCTTC
TRBV6-5	TRBJ1-1	TRBD1	CASSQGQGTEAFF	TGTGCCAGCAGCCAAGGACAGGGCACTGAAGCTTTCTTT
TRBV29-1	TRBJ2-1	.	CSVVIARSYNEQFF	TGCAGCGTTGTTATAGCGCGCTCCTACAATGAGCAGTTCTTC
TRBV28	TRBJ2-6	TRBD2	CASRGTSALSVLTF	TGTGCCAGCAGGGGGACTAGCGCTTTATCCGTCCTGACTTTC
TRBV10-1	TRBJ2-7	TRBD2	CASGPGLAAPYEQYF	TGCGCCAGCGGTCCGGGACTAGCGGCCCCCTACGAGCAGTACTTC
TRBV28	TRBJ2-7	.	CASSPERGEQYF	TGTGCCAGCAGCCCCGAACGGGGCGAGCAGTACTTC
TRBV27	TRBJ2-3	TRBD2	CASSLRGLGLAGFTDTQYF	TGTGCCAGCAGTTTAAGAGGGTTGGGACTAGCGGGGTTCACAGATACGCAGTATTTT
TRBV27	TRBJ2-3	.	CASSLRGAPFFTQYF	TGTGCCAGCAGTTTACGGGGGGCCCCCTTTTTTACGCAGTATTTT
TRBV5-1	TRBJ2-1	.	CASRSLERINEQFF	TGCGCCAGCAGATCACTGGAGCGAATAAATGAGCAGTTCTTC
TRBV4-2	TRBJ1-1	.	CASSQRGIGTEAFF	TGTGCCAGCAGCCAAAGGGGTATTGGCACTGAAGCTTTCTTT
TRBV7-9	TRBJ1-1	TRBD1	CASSLQRNRGPRLNTEAFF	TGTGCCAGCAGCTTACAAAGGAACAGGGGGCCGAGGTTGAACACTGAAGCTTTCTTT
TRBV9	TRBJ2-7	TRBD2	CASSAIAGERYEQYF	TGTGCCAGCAGCGCGATAGCGGGGGAACGCTACGAGCAGTACTTC
TRBV28	TRBJ1-1	.	CASSNREGTEAFF	TGTGCCAGCAGCAACAGGGAAGGCACTGAAGCTTTCTTT
TRBV29-1	TRBJ1-3	.	CSVQAGGLISGNTIYF	TGCAGCGTCCAGGCGGGGGGCCTAATCTCTGGAAACACCATATATTTT
TRBV28	TRBJ2-6	TRBD2	CASSFIAGHSGANVLTF	TGTGCCAGCAGTTTTATAGCGGGGCACTCTGGGGCCAACGTCCTGACTTTC
TRBV30	TRBJ1-1	.	CAWSPRGEAFF	TGTGCCTGGAGTCCCAGGGGTGAAGCTTTCTTT
TRBV7-3	TRBJ1-1	.	CASSVRGNTEAFF	TGTGCCAGCAGCGTCAGGGGGAACACTGAAGCTTTCTTT
TRBV19	TRBJ2-1	.	CASSALARSHNEQFF	TGTGCCAGTAGTGCACTAGCTAGGTCCCACAATGAGCAGTTCTTC
TRBV19	TRBJ2-7	.	CASSQFSSYEQYF	TGTGCCAGTAGTCAGTTCAGCTCCTACGAGCAGTACTTC
TRBV5-1	TRBJ2-1	.	CASSDKQGSYNEQFF	TGCGCCAGCAGCGACAAACAGGGTTCCTACAATGAGCAGTTCTTC
TRBV5-1	TRBJ2-6	TRBD1	CASNPGGTGANVLTF	TGCGCCAGCAATCCAGGGGGTACTGGGGCCAACGTCCTGACTTTC
TRBV6-5	TRBJ1-3	TRBD1	CASRRDSSGNTIYF	TGTGCCAGCAGGCGGGACAGCTCTGGAAACACCATATATTTT
TRBV2	TRBJ1-2	.	CASTERSYGYTF	TGTGCCAGCACCGAGCGCAGCTATGGCTACACCTTC
TRBV21-1	TRBJ2-7	.	CASMQDRRGYEQYF	TGTGCCAGCATGCAAGACAGAAGGGGATACGAGCAGTACTTC